This TCR beta chain came from a study of T cell responses to AZD1222 COVID-19 vaccine. A word on this clone: Its antigen is currently unknown.

Assay: immunoSEQ multiplex PCR; the TCRdb copy retains only in-frame clones and omits some. The sample includes some 150,000 clones, roughly 90% of them seen just once. Overall study results and limits: Close to half of all spike-specific TCRs reportedly target regions of the variants that are unmutated. Among the donors, most were white British and more were female, and clonal diversity was possibly underestimated. Spike was spanned by vaccine-associated CD4 TCRs, which were dominant at 160-218 and 743-854.

The germline CDR1 and CDR2 sequences are SGHRS and YFSETQ. This CDR3 region has 16 residues. J lost 2 bases, V lost 4 bases, and 9 bases had no gene match. Sequenced material: peripheral blood, taken 28 days after the second AZD1222 dose. The source is an adult who received the AZD1222 COVID-19 vaccine. The genes are TRBV5-1 and TRBJ2-7, with 10 bases identical to TRBD2. The chain's CDR3 is CASSPWGLAHTYEQYF. Here the CDR3 DNA reads TGCGCCAGCAGCCCATGGGGACTAGCGCATACCTACGAGCAGTACTTC.